Each of the 30 T cell receptor beta chains below was sequenced from the same sample in a study of blood T cells in healthy people across ages. A sample-barcoded 5' primer and a J-beta primer mix were used in a second PCR of about 7 to 12 cycles. TCRdb called the 5' RACE reads again in MiXCR, with one record for every CDR3 protein. This sample has over 1,200,000 distinct CDR3 sequences, with roughly 59% found just once. Sequenced input: blood. The source is a man aged 18 to 35 in good health.

The rearrangement uses TRBV12-3 or TRBV12-4 and TRBJ1-4; the D gene is possibly TRBD1 (6 bases). This CDR3 is built from 13 residues. V was shortened by 3 bases and J by 9 bases, with 11 bases between the two germline ends. The CDR3 here is CASSFGGAQKLFF. The CDR3 DNA reads TGTGCCAGCAGTTTTGGGGGCGCCCAAAAACTGTTTTTT.

J is TRBJ1-1 and V is TRBV5-1; 7 bases are a match to TRBD1. This CDR3 contains 15 residues. The germline V gene encodes CDR1 SGHRS and CDR2 YFSETQ. V trimming: 3 bases; J trimming: 1 base; junction bases outside the gene matches: 6. The CDR3 DNA reads TGCGCCAGCAGCTCGCACAACAGGGGGAACACTGAAGCTTTCTTT. Amino acid sequence: CASSSHNRGNTEAFF.

This rearrangement joins TRBV15 to TRBJ2-5, with a weak D call TRBD2 (5 bases). Per germline, CDR1 LNHNV and CDR2 YYDKDF (reference sequence). The ends were cut back, 0 bases at V and 11 bases at J, with 25 bases in the middle. This CDR3 is built from 17 residues. Here the CDR3 DNA reads TGTGCCACCAGCAGAGATCGGAGGCTCCACCTCGACAATGAGCAGTACTTC. It is translated as CATSRDRRLHLDNEQYF.

This sequence joins TRBV5-1 and TRBJ2-1; TRBD2 agrees at 15 bases. V lost 4 bases, J lost 6 bases, and 5 bases stayed unmatched. Germline V gives CDR1 SGHRS, CDR2 YFSETQ. There are 16 residues in the CDR3. The CDR3, as DNA: TGCGCCAGCAGCGTCGGACTAGCGGGGGGGATCAATGAGCAGTTCTTC. This translates into CASSVGLAGGINEQFF.

The chain employs TRBV4-3 and TRBJ2-7; possibly TRBD1 for D (6 bases). This CDR3 region has 15 residues. Germline CDR1 LGHNA, CDR2 YSLEER. V gave up 3 bases and J gave up 4 bases, with 16 bases separating them. CDR3 in amino acids: CASSHLQGSPYEQYF. DNA for the CDR3: TGCGCCAGCAGCCACCTACAGGGAAGTCCTTACGAGCAGTACTTC.

The chain employs TRBV7-2 and TRBJ2-2; 7 bases agree with TRBD1. Per germline, CDR1 SGHTA and CDR2 FQGNSA. The CDR3 runs 16 residues. J was trimmed by 3 bases and V by 5 bases; bases with no gene match: 9. The CDR3 protein is CASSTKQGRYTGELFF. In DNA form, the CDR3 reads TGTGCCAGCAGCACCAAACAGGGGCGATACACCGGGGAGCTGTTTTTT.

The chain is built from TRBV15 and TRBJ2-1; 8 nucleotides line up with TRBD1. Per the germline V gene, CDR1 is LNHNV and CDR2 is YYDKDF (reference sequence). The V segment lost 0 bases and the J segment 0 bases; nucleotides outside the gene matches: 25. The CDR3 length is 24 residues. CDR3: CATSRDWEWDPGGIFSGSYNEQFF. CDR3 in DNA: TGTGCCACCAGCAGAGATTGGGAGTGGGATCCAGGGGGCATATTTTCAGGCTCCTACAATGAGCAGTTCTTC.

The chain carries TRBV7-2 and TRBJ2-1, with TRBD1 matching over 11 bases. This CDR3 has 16 amino acids. The germline CDR1 and CDR2 sequences are SGHTA and FQGNSA. With 5 bases clipped from V and 3 bases from J, the junction kept 6 bases outside the gene matches. The CDR3 DNA is TGTGCCAGCAGCATTTTCGGGACAGGGGGCTACAATGAGCAGTTCTTC. It encodes CASSIFGTGGYNEQFF. Based on the CDR3 plus reference TRBV7-2 and TRBJ2-1, the full variable domain is GAGVSQSPSNKVTEKGKDVELRCDPISGHTALYWYRQSLGQGLEFLIYFQGNSAPDKSGLPSDRFSAERTGGSVSTLTIQRTQQEDSAVYLCASSIFGTGGYNEQFFGPGTRLTVL.

The chain carries TRBV28 and TRBJ2-7, with 10 bases matching TRBD2. V gave up 5 bases and J gave up 3 bases; unmatched junction bases: 4. This CDR3 is built from 14 residues. Germline loops: CDR1 MDHEN, CDR2 SYDVKM. The CDR3 DNA is TGTGCCAGCAGTGGAAGCGGGAGGGACTACGAGCAGTACTTC. Residues: CASSGSGRDYEQYF.

V gene TRBV5-1 combines with J gene TRBJ1-1; D remains ambiguous. V was trimmed by 1 base and J by 4 bases, leaving 14 bases between them. This CDR3 has 15 residues. CDR1 is SGHRS and CDR2 is YFSETQ in the germline V gene. The chain's CDR3 is CASSLNGGRPTEAFF. The CDR3 nucleotides read TGCGCCAGCAGCTTGAACGGTGGGCGCCCCACTGAAGCTTTCTTT.

The chain has TRBV7-2 and TRBJ2-5; the D gene is possibly TRBD2 (6 bases). Trimming stripped 4 bases from V and 4 bases from J, with 16 bases between. The germline V gene encodes CDR1 SGHTA and CDR2 FQGNSA. The CDR3 has 15 residues. The CDR3 sequence: CASSSRGGSAETQYF. The CDR3 DNA reads as TGTGCCAGCAGCTCTCGAGGAGGGTCCGCAGAGACCCAGTACTTC.

The chain uses TRBV6-6 and TRBJ2-1; TRBD1 agrees at 10 bases. Germline V gene data show CDR1 as MNHNY and CDR2 as SVGAGI (reference sequence). The length of the CDR3 is 16 residues. V gave up 4 bases and J gave up 4 bases; unmatched junction bases: 7. CDR3 amino acids: CASSFGGTGAYNEQFF. The CDR3 DNA reads as TGTGCCAGCAGTTTCGGCGGGACAGGGGCGTACAATGAGCAGTTCTTC.

This clonotype was picked up a small number of times. The V and J genes are TRBV29-1 and TRBJ2-5; D is unresolved. CDR3 length: 11 residues. Trimming took off 7 bases at V and 5 bases at J, with 11 bases between the two ends. Per the germline V gene, CDR1 is SQVTM and CDR2 is ANQGSEA. CDR3 coding DNA: TGCAGCGGGCACAGCCGGGAGACCCAGTACTTC. Amino acids: CSGHSRETQYF.

This clonotype has only a few counts. The chain couples TRBV2 to TRBJ2-7; D not resolved. V shed 6 bases and J shed 0 bases, with 15 bases lying between them. The germline V gene encodes CDR1 SNHLY and CDR2 FYNNEI. The CDR3 extends over 15 amino acids. CDR3 bases: TGTGCCAGCAGGCATATCGACGGAAACTCCTACGAGCAGTACTTC. Translation: CASRHIDGNSYEQYF.

Here the CDR3 reads CSGREGYEQYF. In nucleotides, the CDR3 is TGCAGCGGACGGGAGGGGTACGAGCAGTACTTC. This rearrangement joins TRBV29-1 to TRBJ2-7, with 8 bases identical to TRBD2. In germline, CDR1 is SQVTM, CDR2 ANQGSEA. This CDR3 region has 11 residues. J was trimmed by 4 bases and V by 7 bases; bases with no gene match: 3.

V gene TRBV13 combines with J gene TRBJ2-5; TRBD1 aligns across 9 bases. This CDR3 has 16 residues. Germline V lookup: CDR1 PRHDT, CDR2 FYEKMQ (reference sequence). Trimming at V came to 2 bases and at J to 1 base, leaving 5 bases not matched to a gene. This CDR3 is CASSLFGTGTQETQYF. The DNA of the CDR3 is TGTGCCAGCAGCTTATTTGGGACAGGGACCCAAGAGACCCAGTACTTC.

The chain links TRBV20-1 to TRBJ1-2; D not resolved. This CDR3 contains 13 residues. Germline loops: CDR1 DFQATT, CDR2 SNEGSKA (reference sequence). The V end lost 3 bases, the J end lost 5 bases, and 13 bases lay between the germline ends. CDR3 sequence: CSARKGEEYGYTF. DNA of the CDR3: TGCAGTGCTAGGAAGGGCGAAGAATATGGCTACACCTTC.

The V gene is TRBV20-1, the J gene TRBJ2-5, with D unresolved. Trimming removed 3 bases from V and 3 bases from J, with 17 bases in between. Germline lookup yields CDR1 DFQATT and CDR2 SNEGSKA (reference sequence). This CDR3 comprises 15 residues. CDR3 sequence (DNA): TGCAGTGCTAGGCAGCAAGGGCTAGTTGAAGAGACCCAGTACTTC. It yields the protein CSARQQGLVEETQYF.

The chain links TRBV20-1 to TRBJ2-7; D unclear. Germline CDR1 and CDR2: DFQATT and SNEGSKA (reference sequence). Deletions cut 1 base from V and 2 bases from J, with 15 bases between. The CDR3 consists of 15 residues. The CDR3 loop reads CSARAYIQETYEQYF. The CDR3 DNA sequence: TGCAGTGCTAGAGCTTACATCCAGGAGACCTACGAGCAGTACTTC.

The rearrangement links TRBV7-9 to TRBJ1-5; TRBD1 aligns across 8 bases. The V gene's germline CDR1 is SEHNR and CDR2 FQNEAQ (reference sequence). This CDR3 region has 15 residues. V shed 4 bases and J 2 bases; nucleotides not matched to a gene: 4. CDR3 sequence: CASSSPGQGNQPQHF. The CDR3 coding sequence is TGTGCCAGCAGCTCTCCGGGACAGGGCAATCAGCCCCAGCATTTT.

The CDR3 region has the DNA TGCGCCAGCAGCCAAGATGAGCCAGGTCGTGGCTACACCTTC. This sequence encodes CASSQDEPGRGYTF. The rearrangement links TRBV4-3 to TRBJ1-2, with no clear D. The CDR3 runs to 14 residues. Germline V gene lookup returns CDR1 LGHNA and CDR2 YSLEER. V shed 0 bases and J shed 7 bases, with 12 bases lying between them.

The J gene is TRBJ1-5, the V gene TRBV7-2; D not resolved. This CDR3 region has 15 residues. Germline assignment: CDR1 SGHTA and CDR2 FQGNSA. V shed 2 bases and J shed 5 bases, with 13 bases lying between them. The CDR3 sequence is CASSLTSQSYQPQHF. CDR3 DNA sequence: TGTGCCAGCAGCTTAACGTCACAGTCCTATCAGCCCCAGCATTTT.

This clonotype was recorded a few times. The chain joins TRBV6-5 to TRBJ2-7, with 13 bases aligning to TRBD2. Losses at the gene ends were 6 bases for V and 5 bases for J; bases not matched to a gene: 7. Germline V lookup: CDR1 MNHEY, CDR2 SVGAGI. This CDR3 has 15 residues. The CDR3, as DNA: TGTGCCAGCAGACCTCGACTAGCGGGAGGTCACGAGCAGTACTTC. Translation: CASRPRLAGGHEQYF.

V usage is TRBV10-3 and J usage is TRBJ1-1; perhaps TRBD1 as D (6 bases). V dropped 1 base and J dropped 0 bases, with 9 bases sitting between them. CDR1 and CDR2 (germline): ENHRY, SYGVKD. CDR3 length equals 15 residues. CDR3 in DNA: TGTGCCATCAGTGAGTGGGGGGGCATGAACACTGAAGCTTTCTTT. Protein product: CAISEWGGMNTEAFF.

V gene TRBV29-1 combines with J gene TRBJ2-3, with a possible D match to TRBD2 (5 bases). The CDR3 totals 14 residues. V lost 3 bases, J lost 0 bases, and 10 bases lay in between. Germline CDR1 is SQVTM and CDR2 is ANQGSEA. The CDR3 sequence is CSVERVTSTDTQYF. The CDR3 DNA reads as TGCAGCGTTGAGAGGGTAACTAGCACAGATACGCAGTATTTT.

V gene TRBV12-3 or TRBV12-4 combines with J gene TRBJ2-6; maybe TRBD1 (6 bases). The CDR3 is made up of 17 amino acids. Trimming removed 2 bases from V and 0 bases from J, with 11 bases in between. CDR3 DNA: TGTGCCAGCAGTTTAAGGAGGACAGCCTCTGGGGCCAACGTCCTGACTTTC. As protein: CASSLRRTASGANVLTF.

The chain links TRBV13 to TRBJ2-7; a possible D gene is TRBD1 (5 bases). This CDR3 has 12 residues. Germline V gene sequence: CDR1 PRHDT, CDR2 FYEKMQ (reference sequence). V lost 3 bases, J lost 10 bases, and 13 bases lay in between. CDR3 coding DNA: TGTGCCAGCAGCTTCCTCGACAGCCCCCAGTACTTC. Its protein is CASSFLDSPQYF.

This clonotype was observed a few times. The J gene is TRBJ2-3, the V gene TRBV7-9; D uncertain. CDR3 length: 13 amino acids. Germline V gene lookup returns CDR1 SEHNR and CDR2 FQNEAQ (reference sequence). V lost 5 bases and J lost 2, with 8 bases in between. This CDR3 is CASSEHNTDTQYF. CDR3 DNA: TGTGCCAGCAGCGAACACAACACAGATACGCAGTATTTT.

This clonotype was detected once. The germline gene is not matched at one end of the junction; a read error may be the cause. The chain joins TRBV27 to TRBJ2-1; D is unclear. Germline assignment: CDR1 MNHEY and CDR2 SMNVEV (reference sequence). This CDR3 contains 15 residues. Here the CDR3 reads CTSKRNEEGIGEQFF. For the CDR3, the DNA is TGTACCAGCAAAAGAAACGAGGAAGGGATCGGTGAACAGTTCTTC.

This clonotype showed up just a few times. The rearrangement uses TRBV11-2 and TRBJ2-7, with 8 nucleotides matching TRBD2. The CDR3 is made up of 14 amino acids. V gave up 5 bases and J gave up 3 bases; unmatched junction bases: 6. CDR1 is SGHAT, CDR2 FQNNGV, per germline. CDR3 sequence reads: CASSAHSGVYEQYF. CDR3 nucleotide sequence: TGTGCCAGCAGCGCCCATAGCGGGGTCTACGAGCAGTACTTC.